This T cell receptor (beta chain) was observed in a study of T cells in Graves' hyperthyroidism and ophthalmopathy. Study-wide results and limits: Using 13 V-J features, a model discriminated ophthalmopathy from stable hyperthyroidism. Ophthalmopathy got predicted by the model a median roughly six months before its onset.

Aged 18 to 65, the patients had hyperthyroidism that was newly diagnosed and had lasted under 2 months. Clinical symptoms, serum thyroxine, TRAb, thyroid ultrasound and orbital computed tomography informed diagnoses. TCR beta CDR3 regions were amplified from RNA. The HTBI primer set was used in a first-round RT-PCR of the TCR CDR3. TCRdb reprocessed the multiplex PCR reads via MiXCR and lists one record per CDR3 protein. The sample lists around 800,000 distinct CDR3 sequences, over 35% seen once, with 7.5% to 9.5% in the top ten. This clonotype was seen at least ten times. What it recognizes is unknown. Between the trimmed V and J ends, which lost 0 bases and 7 bases, there was a span of 13 bases. Germline CDR1 is LNHNV and CDR2 is YYDKDF (reference sequence). The CDR3 sequence is 15 residues long.

The V and J genes are TRBV15 and TRBJ1-5; D gene uncertain. The specimen was blood. This receptor was obtained from a man between 18 and 35 years old with Graves' hyperthyroidism. CDR3 sequence reads: CATSRDQGLTQPQHF. Here the CDR3 DNA reads TGTGCCACCAGCAGAGATCAAGGGCTGACACAGCCCCAGCATTTT.